This T cell receptor (beta chain) derives from a study of T cells in Graves' hyperthyroidism and ophthalmopathy. Whole-study context: Once the initial diagnosis was made, peripheral blood was obtained before any treatment. Study observations and caveats: The model predicted ophthalmopathy a median around 6.5 months before onset.

It was RNA transcripts that yielded the amplified TCR beta CDR3 regions. TCR CDR3 underwent first-round RT-PCR with the HTBI primer set. One entry per CDR3 protein results from TCRdb running MiXCR on the multiplex PCR reads. The sample has about 560,000 distinct CDR3 sequences; 16% are singletons. Patients between 18 and 65 years old had hyperthyroidism, newly diagnosed and lasting under 2 months. Clinical symptoms, serum thyroxine and TRAb, thyroid ultrasound and orbital computed tomography were used for the diagnoses. Germline assignment: CDR1 SNHLY and CDR2 FYNNEI. The length of the CDR3 is 16 residues. Trimming took 7 bases from V and 2 from J, leaving 17 bases between them. Comment on this clonotype: Its antigen remains unidentified.

Sequencing input: blood. This sequence was found in a woman aged 18 to 35 with Graves' hyperthyroidism. The V call is TRBV2, the J call TRBJ2-2; possible D gene TRBD1, 5 bases. The CDR3 DNA is TGTGCCAGCACCGGCGGCAGGGCCTCTAACACCGGGGAGCTGTTTTTT. It encodes CASTGGRASNTGELFF.